This T cell receptor (beta chain) was profiled in a study of shared clonotypes between healthy human individuals. Study-wide points: The represented genetic and exposure-history diversity was limited by the small number of donors.

To note about this clone: What it binds is unknown.

Trimming at V came to 4 bases and at J to 9 bases, leaving 9 bases not matched to a gene. The CDR3 totals 15 residues. The germline gives CDR1 MNHNS, CDR2 SASEGT. TCRdb's copy holds only in-frame clones and misses some; the assay was immunoSEQ multiplex PCR. The sample lists approximately 470,000 clones; around 80% were seen once. This chain links TRBV6-1 with TRBJ2-1; 10 nucleotides line up with TRBD1. The receptor comes from a woman between 40 and 55 years old in good health. Some clones in this sample may be carry-over from other donors' samples. The material sequenced was PBMCs. CDR3 nucleotides: TGTGCCAGCAGTGGCCGACAGGGGGCTATCAGTGAGCAGTTCTTC. Translated: CASSGRQGAISEQFF.